A selection of T cell receptor beta chains follows, all from one sample in a study of blood T cells in healthy people across ages. TCRdb recomputed calls from the 5' RACE reads with MiXCR, one row per CDR3 protein. The sample yields 1.5 million or so distinct CDR3 sequences, 35% to 45% seen once. The source material was blood. The receptors derive from a woman under 30 in good health. The CDR3 runs from the conserved cysteine through the conserved F or W. The D gene is left open where the match is weak. A row's size may be missing; if present it is once, few, many or a size class.

V	D	J	size	DNA	CDR3
TRBV6-5	-	TRBJ1-2	-	TGTGCCAGCACCTCGGCAGCAGGGTATGGCTACACCTTC	CASTSAAGYGYTF
TRBV5-6	-	TRBJ1-4	-	TGTGCCAGCAGCTTGGTACAGGGTAACAATGAAAAACTGTTTTTT	CASSLVQGNNEKLFF
TRBV25-1	TRBD2	TRBJ2-1	few	TGTGCCAGCAGTGTGCGCGGGGGGAGCTCCTACAATGAGAAGTTCTTC	CASSVRGGSSYNEKFF
TRBV15	-	TRBJ1-4	-	TGTGCCACCAATATGAGGGAAAACAATGAAAAACTGTTTTTT	CATNMRENNEKLFF
TRBV3-1	TRBD1	TRBJ2-2	-	TGTGCCAGCAGCCCGACTGGGACAGGGTGGACCGGGGAGCTGTTTTTT	CASSPTGTGWTGELFF
TRBV28	-	TRBJ2-3	-	TGTGCCAGCAGCTTCTTCGGGGCCACCCGTAGCACAGATACGCAGTATTTT	CASSFFGATRSTDTQYF
TRBV6-5	-	TRBJ1-1	few	TGTGCCAGCAGGGTTTCGAGTACTGAAGCTTTCTTT	CASRVSSTEAFF
TRBV20-1	TRBD2	TRBJ2-1	-	TGCAGTGCTAGTCCTAGCGGGGATCGGTCCTACAATGAGCAGTTCTTC	CSASPSGDRSYNEQFF
TRBV29-1	TRBD1	TRBJ1-2	-	TGCAGCGTTGATGACAGGGGGAACTATGGCTACACCTTC	CSVDDRGNYGYTF
TRBV24-1	-	TRBJ2-2	-	TGTGCCACCAGCTCGACAGGGAACACCGGGGAGCTGTTTTTT	CATSSTGNTGELFF
TRBV3-1	-	TRBJ1-5	-	TGTGCCAGCAGCCAACGCAGCACAGATACGCAGCATTTT	CASSQRSTDTQHF
TRBV6-1	-	TRBJ2-7	-	TGTGCCAGCAAAAGCTCACCAGCGGCGTACTACGAGCAGTACTTC	CASKSSPAAYYEQYF
TRBV7-2	TRBD1	TRBJ1-1	-	TGTGCCAGCAGCTCCTCAGGGGGATGGACTGAAGCTTTCTTT	CASSSSGGWTEAFF
TRBV9	-	TRBJ2-7	few	TGTGCCAGCAGCTCGCCTAGAGGGCAGAAAATATCCTACGAGCAGTACTTC	CASSSPRGQKISYEQYF
TRBV6-6	-	TRBJ2-1	-	TGTGCCAGCACCGGGATGTACCTAAATGAGCAGTTCTTC	CASTGMYLNEQFF
TRBV6-2/TRBV6-3	TRBD1	TRBJ2-7	few	TGTGCCAGCAGTTCCAGGGGGCGACCCCCCAAGTCCTACGAGCAGTACTTC	CASSSRGRPPKSYEQYF